The entry below describes one T cell receptor (beta chain). This record comes from a study of blood T cell repertoires in COVID-19. Across the whole study: The United States, Italy and Spain provided the acute and convalescent COVID-19 samples. In each case, the material was cDNA or gDNA derived from T cells, B-cell-depleted T cells, or PBMCs.

In the authors' methods: For nucleated cells, counts were estimated from reference gene primer amplification. Some clones are missing from TCRdb's copy, which holds only in-frame ones; the method was immunoSEQ multiplex PCR. V and J calls and clone size come straight from that table; D and trimming were deduced from the DNA. Of around 150,000 clones listed, about four fifths were seen once; the top ten hold 5.5% to 7%. V shed 3 bases and J shed 7 bases, with 14 bases lying between them. The V gene's germline CDR1 is SGDLS and CDR2 YYNGEE. The CDR3 has 15 amino acids. Sequenced input: peripheral blood. The TCR originated in a human donor in a cohort sampled during active COVID-19. The chain joins TRBV9 to TRBJ1-6; tentatively, D is TRBD1 (5 bases). The CDR3 DNA is TGTGCCAGCAGCGCCGAGGACATCGGAAATTCACCCCTCCACTTT. Amino acid sequence: CASSAEDIGNSPLHF.